One sample yielded the 18 T cell receptor beta chains listed below, sequenced in a study of cytomegalovirus exposure and HLA in healthy donors. PCR used 60 Vbeta primers and 13 Jbeta primers. Sequenced by immunoSEQ multiplex PCR; TCRdb stores in-frame clones only, minus some. The sample consists of some 150,000 clones, roughly 80% of them appearing once. Sequencing used PBMCs. Source of these receptors: a woman between 45 and 60 years old in good health and CMV-seropositive.

This chain links TRBV12-5 with TRBJ2-7; 7 bases line up with TRBD1. The V gene end was trimmed by 5 bases and the J gene end by 6 bases; junction bases not matched to a gene: 7. The CDR3 is 13 amino acids. Germline assignment: CDR1 LGHNT and CDR2 FRNRAP. The CDR3 loop reads CASGLQHRGEQYF. CDR3 in DNA: TGTGCTAGTGGTCTACAGCACAGGGGCGAGCAGTACTTC.

The chain uses TRBV6-1 and TRBJ1-6, with 9 bases matching TRBD1. Trimming cost V 4 bases and J 6 bases; bases outside gene matches: 4. CDR1 and CDR2 (germline): MNHNS, SASEGT. The length of the CDR3 is 15 residues. CDR3 region: CASSVGTGSNSPLHF. The CDR3 DNA reads as TGTGCCAGCAGTGTAGGGACAGGGTCTAATTCACCCCTCCACTTT.

The V call is TRBV29-1, the J call TRBJ2-1, with 12 positions matching TRBD2. The germline V gene encodes CDR1 SQVTM and CDR2 ANQGSEA. Trimming at V came to 8 bases and at J to 7 bases, leaving 6 bases not matched to a gene. The CDR3 spans 13 residues. The CDR3 loop is CSSLAGGSNEQFF. The CDR3 DNA sequence: TGCAGCTCCCTAGCGGGGGGGTCGAATGAGCAGTTCTTC.

This chain connects TRBV5-4 to TRBJ2-1; weak D call: TRBD2 (6 bases). Germline-derived CDR1 and CDR2 are SGHNT and YYREEE (reference sequence). The CDR3 has 14 amino acids. Trimming took off 2 bases at V and 2 bases at J, with 8 bases between the two ends. CDR3 residues: CASSLGGAYNEQFF. In DNA, the CDR3 is TGTGCCAGCAGCTTAGGCGGGGCCTACAATGAGCAGTTCTTC.

The table lists this clone with a count of one. This chain links TRBV27 with TRBJ1-1; 7 bases are a match to TRBD1. The ends lost 3 bases at V and 4 bases at J; junction bases unmatched: 14. The CDR3 spans 17 residues. Germline loops: CDR1 MNHEY, CDR2 SMNVEV (reference sequence). CDR3 nucleotides: TGTGCCAGCAGTTTCGCTATCGGGACAGCCGGTATCACTGAAGCTTTCTTT. Translated, it gives CASSFAIGTAGITEAFF.

The rearrangement links TRBV6-5 to TRBJ1-6; D unresolved. V lost 2 bases and J 8 bases, leaving 13 bases between the germline ends. The CDR3 extends over 15 amino acids. Germline V gene lookup returns CDR1 MNHEY and CDR2 SVGAGI. As DNA, the CDR3 is TGTGCCAGCAGTTACACGCGGGGATCAGATTCACCCCTCCACTTT. Its protein product is CASSYTRGSDSPLHF.

This chain connects TRBV5-4 to TRBJ1-2; 7 positions match TRBD1. Germline V gene lookup returns CDR1 SGHNT and CDR2 YYREEE (reference sequence). This CDR3 has 16 residues. V was pared by 4 bases and J by 4 bases, with 13 bases of the junction left unmatched. The CDR3 is CASSRQGQQISYGYTF. The CDR3 bases are TGTGCCAGCAGCCGACAGGGACAGCAAATAAGCTATGGCTACACCTTC.

The chain links TRBV30 to TRBJ2-2, with unresolved D. This CDR3 region has 12 residues. V was cut by 0 bases and J by 6 bases, with 5 bases left in between. Germline V gives CDR1 GTSNPN, CDR2 SVGIG (reference sequence). The CDR3, as DNA: TGTGCCTGGAGTGTAATCGCCGGGGAGCTGTTTTTT. Translation: CAWSVIAGELFF.

In DNA, the CDR3 is TGCGCCAGCAGCGCCCAACTGGGAGGTAGCGGGGGAAATGAGCAGTTCTTC. This gives the protein CASSAQLGGSGGNEQFF. The chain recombines TRBV4-3 with TRBJ2-1; 9 positions match TRBD2. The CDR3 runs to 17 residues. Germline-derived CDR1 and CDR2 are LGHNA and YSLEER. V dropped 5 bases and J dropped 7; count of bases not matched to a gene: 15.

The chain couples TRBV6-1 to TRBJ2-2; the match to TRBD1 covers 7 bases. Germline CDR1 and CDR2: MNHNS and SASEGT. Trimming removed 2 bases from V and 6 bases from J; junction bases left unmatched: 9. The CDR3 runs to 16 residues. The CDR3 is CASSESSRQGAGELFF. The DNA for the CDR3 is TGTGCCAGCAGTGAAAGTTCGCGGCAGGGGGCCGGGGAGCTGTTTTTT.

This clone has more than one count but fewer than ten. The chain is built from TRBV10-1 and TRBJ2-3, with a tentative D call TRBD1 (5 bases). This CDR3 contains 16 residues. Germline-derived CDR1 and CDR2 are WNHNN and SYGVQD (reference sequence). Trimming took 5 bases from V and 1 from J, leaving 16 bases between them. The CDR3 loop reads CASSSEIDSGTDTQYF. CDR3 bases: TGCGCCAGCAGTTCAGAAATAGACAGCGGCACAGATACGCAGTATTTT.

The chain links TRBV5-5 to TRBJ1-1; 8 nucleotides align to TRBD1. Losses at the gene ends were 0 bases for V and 5 bases for J; bases not matched to a gene: 6. CDR3 length: 15 residues. The germline V gene has CDR1 SGHKS and CDR2 YYEKEE (reference sequence). CDR3 amino acids: CASSLGTGPGTEAFF. CDR3 DNA sequence: TGTGCCAGCAGCTTGGGGACAGGGCCGGGGACTGAAGCTTTCTTT.

For the CDR3, the DNA is TGCGCCAGCTCAGAAGGGATTGCGGGTTCCTACGAGCAGTACTTC. As protein: CASSEGIAGSYEQYF. The gene calls are TRBV4-3 and TRBJ2-5; D may be TRBD2 (5 bases). The assigned J gene may be wrong: the sequence end matches TRBJ2-7 better. This CDR3 region has 15 residues. Per germline, CDR1 LGHNA and CDR2 YSLEER.

The CDR3 is CASSPGLLRGQNTGELFF. The CDR3 DNA follows: TGCGCCAGCAGCCCTGGGCTGCTTCGGGGACAGAACACCGGGGAGCTGTTTTTT. This sequence joins TRBV5-1 and TRBJ2-2; D might be TRBD1 (6 bases). Trimming took off 4 bases at V and 1 base at J, with 20 bases between the two ends. Germline V gene sequence: CDR1 SGHRS, CDR2 YFSETQ. The CDR3 extends over 18 amino acids.

The chain couples TRBV7-2 to TRBJ1-1; 7 positions match TRBD1. Trimming removed 6 bases from V and 0 bases from J; junction bases left unmatched: 16. From germline, CDR1 is SGHTA and CDR2 FQGNSA. CDR3 length: 18 residues. CDR3 sequence reads: CASSTKSGQIFLNTEAFF. CDR3 bases: TGTGCCAGCAGTACTAAATCGGGACAGATTTTTCTGAACACTGAAGCTTTCTTT.

The chain employs TRBV5-4 and TRBJ2-1, with 13 bases lining up with TRBD2. Germline V gene lookup returns CDR1 SGHNT and CDR2 YYREEE (reference sequence). V lost 4 bases and J lost 8; bases outside the gene matches: 9. The CDR3 totals 16 residues. The CDR3 nucleotides are TGTGCCAGCAGCCTGCCTACTAGCGGGGGGGCAGATGAGCAGTTCTTC. Translated: CASSLPTSGGADEQFF.

This clone was recorded a few times. The gene calls are TRBV10-3 and TRBJ1-2; tentatively, D is TRBD1 (6 bases). V lost 2 bases to trimming and J lost 0 bases, with 10 bases between them. Germline CDR1 and CDR2: ENHRY and SYGVKD. The CDR3 totals 15 residues. For the CDR3, the DNA is TGTGCCATCAGTGAGCCTGGGACATCTAACTATGGCTACACCTTC. It yields the protein CAISEPGTSNYGYTF.

J is TRBJ2-7 and V is TRBV7-9, with 10 bases fitting TRBD2. V lost 0 bases to trimming and J lost 5 bases; unmatched junction nucleotides: 7. The CDR3 totals 16 residues. The germline gives CDR1 SEHNR, CDR2 FQNEAQ (reference sequence). The DNA for the CDR3 is TGTGCCAGCAGCTTAGCGGCGAGGCTAGCGGGGGACGAGCAGTACTTC. This gives the protein CASSLAARLAGDEQYF.